The subject of this entry is one T cell receptor beta chain. The antigen is undetermined. This sample stems from a study of T cell responses to AZD1222 COVID-19 vaccine. Overall study results and limits: Repertoires in all cases were sampled only once the peak T cell response had passed.

CDR1 MNHEY and CDR2 SMNVEV come from the germline V gene (reference sequence). The CDR3 extends over 15 amino acids. V was shortened by 4 bases and J by 8 bases, with 18 bases between the two germline ends. Repertoires were generated with immunoSEQ multiplex PCR, while TCRdb's copy carries only in-frame clones and drops some. The table includes more than 110,000 clones, 80% to 95% detected once. The sample was peripheral blood, taken 28 days after the second AZD1222 dose. The sequence came from an adult who received the AZD1222 COVID-19 vaccine. The V and J genes are TRBV27 and TRBJ2-1; D is possibly TRBD2 (6 bases). CDR3 DNA sequence: TGTGCCAGCAGTTCCCCGGGGGAGCTGATAGATGAGCAGTTCTTC. This sequence encodes CASSSPGELIDEQFF.